Listed below are T cell receptor beta chains from one sample, sequenced in a study of T cell repertoires in cytomegalovirus infection. TCRdb re-analysed the reads in MiXCR, keeping a single row per CDR3 protein. There are about 490,000 distinct CDR3 sequences in the sample; around 11% occur only once, and roughly 10% lies in the top ten. Specimen: PBMCs. The receptor set was obtained from a human donor in good health (CMV status not recorded). Some clones in this sample may be carry-over from other donors' samples. CDR3s include the opening cysteine and the closing phenylalanine or tryptophan. Each record gives: clone size, V gene, J gene, D gene, CDR3 protein, CDR3 DNA. A D gene is named only where the DNA matches it firmly. Clone size is shown for a subset of rows, as once, few, many or a class of expanded clone.

size: many
V: TRBV10-1
J: TRBJ2-2
D: .
CDR3: CASSDEGQSGELFF
DNA: TGCGCCAGCAGTGATGAGGGACAATCCGGGGAGCTGTTTTTT

size: .
V: TRBV20-1
J: TRBJ2-2
D: .
CDR3: CSARDPQIGELFF
DNA: TGCAGTGCTAGAGATCCGCAGATCGGGGAGCTGTTTTTT

size: many
V: TRBV19
J: TRBJ2-1
D: TRBD2
CDR3: CASTPSGGLINEQFF
DNA: TGTGCCAGTACCCCTAGCGGGGGGCTAATCAATGAGCAGTTCTTC

size: many
V: TRBV12-3/TRBV12-4
J: TRBJ2-5
D: TRBD2
CDR3: CASSLALSGARETQYF
DNA: TGTGCCAGCAGTTTAGCGCTAAGCGGGGCTAGGGAGACCCAGTACTTC

size: .
V: TRBV12-3/TRBV12-4
J: TRBJ1-2
D: .
CDR3: CASSRSRGQNYGYTF
DNA: TGTGCCAGCAGTCGGTCCAGGGGCCAGAACTATGGCTACACCTTC

size: many
V: TRBV28
J: TRBJ1-1
D: .
CDR3: CASSLAHTEAFF
DNA: TGTGCCAGCAGTTTAGCCCACACTGAAGCTTTCTTT

size: few
V: TRBV5-6
J: TRBJ2-1
D: TRBD1
CDR3: CASSSSGQYNEQFF
DNA: TGTGCCAGCAGCTCATCGGGACAGTACAATGAGCAGTTCTTC

size: few
V: TRBV6-1
J: TRBJ2-2
D: .
CDR3: CASIRQRANTGELFF
DNA: TGTGCCAGCATTAGGCAGCGGGCGAACACCGGGGAGCTGTTTTTT

size: many
V: TRBV20-1
J: TRBJ2-7
D: .
CDR3: CSAREGGGLGEQYF
DNA: TGCAGTGCTAGAGAAGGCGGGGGCCTAGGCGAGCAGTACTTC

size: .
V: TRBV20-1
J: TRBJ1-2
D: .
CDR3: CSAGGDYYGYTF
DNA: TGCAGTGCAGGAGGGGATTACTATGGCTACACCTTC

size: .
V: TRBV6-5
J: TRBJ2-3
D: TRBD2
CDR3: CASSYSGRGWDTQYF
DNA: TGTGCCAGCAGTTACTCGGGGCGGGGGTGGGATACGCAGTATTTT

size: many
V: TRBV5-5
J: TRBJ1-5
D: .
CDR3: CASSLNGRDQPQHF
DNA: TGTGCCAGCAGCTTGAATGGCAGGGATCAGCCCCAGCATTTT

size: .
V: TRBV29-1
J: TRBJ2-7
D: TRBD2
CDR3: CSVEEAGGGNEQYF
DNA: TGCAGCGTTGAAGAAGCGGGAGGTGGCAACGAGCAGTACTTC

size: few
V: TRBV10-3
J: TRBJ2-1
D: TRBD1
CDR3: CAISFGQGGEQFF
DNA: TGTGCCATCAGTTTTGGACAGGGTGGAGAGCAGTTCTTC

size: .
V: TRBV12-3/TRBV12-4
J: TRBJ2-7
D: TRBD2
CDR3: CASSLSGTSGRAYEQYF
DNA: TGTGCCAGCAGTCTCTCCGGGACTAGCGGGAGGGCATACGAGCAGTACTTC

size: few
V: TRBV20-1
J: TRBJ2-5
D: .
CDR3: CSALDAGGRALPQETQYF
DNA: TGCAGTGCTTTAGACGCTGGGGGGCGCGCGCTCCCCCAAGAGACCCAGTACTTC

size: many
V: TRBV28
J: TRBJ2-3
D: TRBD2
CDR3: CASSRFGLAESTDTQYF
DNA: TGTGCCAGCAGTCGCTTCGGACTAGCCGAAAGCACAGATACGCAGTATTTT

size: many
V: TRBV7-8
J: TRBJ2-1
D: TRBD1
CDR3: CASSLFGTGVRF
DNA: TGTGCCAGCAGCTTATTCGGGACAGGGGTCCGCTTC

size: many
V: TRBV19
J: TRBJ2-1
D: TRBD2
CDR3: CASSADGSSGGSSEQFF
DNA: TGTGCCAGTAGTGCAGACGGATCCAGCGGGGGGTCGAGTGAGCAGTTCTTC

size: few
V: TRBV2
J: TRBJ1-1
D: .
CDR3: CASSRDIEAFF
DNA: TGTGCCAGCAGCCGGGACATTGAAGCTTTCTTT

size: .
V: TRBV27
J: TRBJ1-2
D: TRBD1
CDR3: CASRAGGRGYTF
DNA: TGTGCCAGCAGAGCAGGGGGCAGGGGCTACACCTTC

size: many
V: TRBV7-9
J: TRBJ2-1
D: .
CDR3: CASTPSWYNEQFF
DNA: TGTGCCAGCACCCCAAGTTGGTACAATGAGCAGTTCTTC

size: few
V: TRBV20-1
J: TRBJ1-2
D: .
CDR3: CSASYQGTYGYTF
DNA: TGCAGTGCTAGTTACCAGGGAACCTATGGCTACACCTTC

size: many
V: TRBV7-9
J: TRBJ1-2
D: TRBD1
CDR3: CASSEMGQGNPLRPYRGYTF
DNA: TGTGCCAGCAGCGAGATGGGACAGGGGAATCCTCTTCGACCCTATAGGGGCTACACCTTC

size: .
V: TRBV19
J: TRBJ1-6
D: TRBD1
CDR3: CASSSLGQRDSPLHF
DNA: TGTGCCAGTAGTTCACTGGGACAGCGCGATTCACCCCTCCACTTT

size: .
V: TRBV5-1
J: TRBJ2-7
D: .
CDR3: CASSLGDNGIYEQYF
DNA: TGCGCCAGCAGCTTGGGGGACAACGGAATCTACGAGCAGTACTTC

size: .
V: TRBV6-6
J: TRBJ1-5
D: .
CDR3: CASRGPAGTSEHF
DNA: TGTGCCAGCAGGGGTCCGGCAGGGACGTCCGAGCATTTT

size: .
V: TRBV29-1
J: TRBJ2-1
D: TRBD1
CDR3: CSVGQVTGTEQFF
DNA: TGCAGCGTTGGACAAGTGACAGGGACGGAGCAGTTCTTC

size: .
V: TRBV5-1
J: TRBJ2-3
D: .
CDR3: CASSLTTGPDTQYF
DNA: TGCGCCAGCAGCTTGACCACAGGGCCAGATACGCAGTATTTT

size: .
V: TRBV2
J: TRBJ1-1
D: .
CDR3: CASSGKGMNTEAFF
DNA: TGTGCCAGCAGTGGTAAGGGCATGAACACTGAAGCTTTCTTT

size: many
V: TRBV12-3/TRBV12-4
J: TRBJ1-5
D: TRBD1
CDR3: CASSPEDRDGDQPQHF
DNA: TGTGCCAGCAGTCCAGAGGACAGGGACGGGGATCAGCCCCAGCATTTT

size: many
V: TRBV11-2
J: TRBJ2-1
D: .
CDR3: CASSLRRDPAYNEQFF
DNA: TGTGCCAGCAGCTTAAGAAGAGACCCAGCCTACAATGAGCAGTTCTTC

size: many
V: TRBV6-5
J: TRBJ1-2
D: .
CDR3: CASSSTEGGGYTF
DNA: TGTGCCAGCAGTTCGACAGAAGGGGGTGGCTACACCTTC

size: few
V: TRBV7-9
J: TRBJ2-5
D: .
CDR3: CASSLPFRQNQETQYF
DNA: TGTGCCAGCAGCCTACCTTTTCGACAGAACCAAGAGACCCAGTACTTC

size: many
V: TRBV4-1
J: TRBJ1-2
D: TRBD1
CDR3: CASSQPLTGTVYGYTF
DNA: TGCGCCAGCAGCCAACCTCTTACCGGGACAGTCTATGGCTACACCTTC

size: .
V: TRBV12-3/TRBV12-4
J: TRBJ2-3
D: .
CDR3: CASSSNRPPDTQYF
DNA: TGTGCCAGCAGTTCAAACCGACCCCCAGATACGCAGTATTTT

size: many
V: TRBV29-1
J: TRBJ1-2
D: TRBD1
CDR3: CSVESMQVTGHPHGYTF
DNA: TGCAGCGTTGAAAGCATGCAAGTGACAGGGCATCCCCATGGCTACACCTTC

size: few
V: TRBV20-1
J: TRBJ1-5
D: TRBD1
CDR3: CSALGDRLNQPQHF
DNA: TGCAGTGCTCTGGGGGACAGGTTGAATCAGCCCCAGCATTTT

size: .
V: TRBV20-1
J: TRBJ2-5
D: TRBD2
CDR3: CSARDRLAAWTQYF
DNA: TGCAGTGCTAGAGACCGACTAGCGGCGTGGACCCAGTACTTC

size: many
V: TRBV12-3/TRBV12-4
J: TRBJ2-7
D: TRBD2
CDR3: CASSSFGVAGSREQYF
DNA: TGTGCCAGCAGCTCCTTCGGTGTAGCGGGATCCCGCGAGCAGTACTTC

size: many
V: TRBV7-9
J: TRBJ2-3
D: .
CDR3: CASSTPGLGDTQYF
DNA: TGTGCCAGCAGCACCCCGGGGCTTGGAGATACGCAGTATTTT

size: few
V: TRBV20-1
J: TRBJ2-2
D: .
CDR3: CSARDFYTGELFF
DNA: TGCAGTGCCCGGGACTTTTACACCGGGGAGCTGTTTTTT

size: many
V: TRBV19
J: TRBJ1-1
D: TRBD1
CDR3: CAIGGDRGQGYTEAFF
DNA: TGTGCCATAGGGGGGGACAGGGGGCAGGGGTACACTGAAGCTTTCTTT

size: .
V: TRBV25-1
J: TRBJ1-1
D: .
CDR3: CASSEGFLNTEAFF
DNA: TGTGCCAGCAGTGAAGGATTTTTGAACACTGAAGCTTTCTTT

size: many
V: TRBV7-3
J: TRBJ2-2
D: TRBD2
CDR3: CASSPNGRVSGELFF
DNA: TGTGCCAGCAGCCCTAACGGGAGGGTGTCCGGGGAGCTGTTTTTT

size: many
V: TRBV5-4
J: TRBJ2-3
D: .
CDR3: CASSLQFHTDTQYF
DNA: TGTGCCAGCAGCTTGCAGTTCCACACAGATACGCAGTATTTT

size: .
V: TRBV5-4
J: TRBJ2-3
D: TRBD2
CDR3: CASSSSGGTYTDTQYF
DNA: TGTGCCAGCAGCTCGAGCGGGGGGACATACACAGATACGCAGTATTTT

size: few
V: TRBV9
J: TRBJ1-1
D: .
CDR3: CASSWAPETEAFF
DNA: TGTGCCAGCAGCTGGGCCCCGGAGACTGAAGCTTTCTTT

size: many
V: TRBV7-7
J: TRBJ2-7
D: .
CDR3: CASSLAVGGGEQYF
DNA: TGTGCCAGCAGCTTAGCGGTTGGGGGCGGCGAGCAGTACTTC

size: many
V: TRBV7-2
J: TRBJ1-2
D: TRBD1
CDR3: CASSLVVGQGGNYGYTF
DNA: TGTGCCAGCAGCTTAGTGGTGGGACAGGGGGGGAACTATGGCTACACCTTC